The rows below give T cell receptor beta chains drawn from one sample of a study of beta chain features in type 1 diabetes. Measured with immunoSEQ multiplex PCR; TCRdb has only the in-frame clones, and not every one. The table includes about 360,000 clones, 10% to 15% detected once. The material sequenced was naive CD4+ T cells from blood. These receptors were taken from a man younger than 35 in good health. The CDR3 runs from the conserved cysteine through the conserved F or W. The D gene is left open where the match is weak. Expanded clones get a size class; other rows say once, few or many, or leave the size out.

cdr3_nt cdr3_aa d_call clone_size j_call v_call
TGCAGTGCCGTTAAGGGGGAGGGGCAGTTCTTC CSAVKGEGQFF - - TRBJ2-1 TRBV20-1
TGTGCCAGCAGTGAGACAGGAGAGCTATATGGCTACACCTTC CASSETGELYGYTF - few TRBJ1-2 TRBV25-1
TGCGCCAGCAGCCTCAACAGGAATACGCAGTATTTT CASSLNRNTQYF - - TRBJ2-3 TRBV4-3
TGTGCCAGCAGACCGGCGGGACGGGAAGCTTTCTTT CASRPAGREAFF - - TRBJ1-1 TRBV28
TGTGCCAGCAGTTCACCCGGACAGGGTAAAGAGCAGTACTTC CASSSPGQGKEQYF TRBD1 few TRBJ2-7 TRBV28
TGTGCCAGCAGTTACTCCCGGGGAACAGATACGCAGTATTTT CASSYSRGTDTQYF - few TRBJ2-3 TRBV6-5
TGTGCCAGCAGTTACCCCCTGGGGGGGTACGAGCAGTACTTC CASSYPLGGYEQYF TRBD2 - TRBJ2-7 TRBV28
TGCGCCAGCAGTCAGGGCGCGATTGAAGCTTTCTTT CASSQGAIEAFF - - TRBJ1-1 TRBV10-2
TGTGCCATCGCGAGTGGGGACAAGACGAACACCGGGGAGCTGTTTTTT CAIASGDKTNTGELFF - - TRBJ2-2 TRBV10-3
TGCGCCAGCAGCCAAGATTTAGCGGGGGCCCAAACCGGGGAGCTGTTTTTT CASSQDLAGAQTGELFF TRBD2 few TRBJ2-2 TRBV4-3
TGTGCCTCCCTCACCGTCCAGGTCCTGACTTTC CASLTVQVLTF - once TRBJ2-6 TRBV30
TGCGCCAGCAGCCTGGGACAGACGAACACCGGGGAGCTGTTTTTT CASSLGQTNTGELFF TRBD1 few TRBJ2-2 TRBV5-1
TGTGCCAGCAGTGCCCGTCTCCTTTCGACTGAAGCTTTCTTT CASSARLLSTEAFF - - TRBJ1-1 TRBV25-1
TGTGCCTGGAAACCCGACAACAGGCGAATCTCTGGAAACACCATATATTTT CAWKPDNRRISGNTIYF - - TRBJ1-3 TRBV30
TGTGCCAGCAGCCCGAGGACTTGGACAGGGAGTCTCTACGAGCAGTACTTC CASSPRTWTGSLYEQYF TRBD1 - TRBJ2-7 TRBV9
TGCGCCAGCAGCTTGGATGGGCTAGCGGGAGCTTACGAGCAGTACTTC CASSLDGLAGAYEQYF TRBD2 - TRBJ2-7 TRBV5-1
TGTGCCAGCAGCTTAGACGGGAGGGCCCTTGATGAGCAGTTCTTC CASSLDGRALDEQFF TRBD2 - TRBJ2-1 TRBV7-2
TGCGCCAGCAGCCATGCCGGGGTACAGGGTGTTGGCGGCTACACCTTC CASSHAGVQGVGGYTF - - TRBJ1-2 TRBV4-3
TGTGCCAGCTCTGAGGAGGCCTATAATTCACCCCTCCACTTT CASSEEAYNSPLHF - few TRBJ1-6 TRBV7-9
TGTGCCAGCAGCTTAGTAGGACAGGACTATGGCTACACCTTC CASSLVGQDYGYTF TRBD1 - TRBJ1-2 TRBV7-2
TGTGCCAGCAGTTTATTTTGGTCCCCGGTCTTGCCGAGGGACTACGAGCAGTACTTC CASSLFWSPVLPRDYEQYF - few TRBJ2-7 TRBV28
TGTGCCAGCAGCCAAAGAGGATTCTCCTACAATGAGCAGTTCTTC CASSQRGFSYNEQFF - - TRBJ2-1 TRBV14